These 7 T cell receptor beta chains were sequenced from one sample in a study of T cells of healthy individuals. TCRdb recomputed calls from the 5' RACE reads with MiXCR, one row per CDR3 protein. This sample yields tens of thousands of distinct CDR3 sequences, of which 5% are seen a single time; approximately 8% belongs to the top ten. The source is a female donor in good health.

This clonotype was counted many times. V is TRBV28 and J is TRBJ1-3; D gene ambiguous. Germline CDR1 and CDR2: MDHEN and SYDVKM. This CDR3 has 15 amino acids. The V and J ends lost 3 bases and 0 bases respectively, with 9 bases between them. In DNA, the CDR3 is TGTGCCAGCAGTTTCGGCAGAAGCTCTGGAAACACCATATATTTT. Encoded protein: CASSFGRSSGNTIYF.

This CDR3 reads CASTNRGPEAFF. The CDR3 DNA follows: TGTGCCAGCACCAACAGGGGCCCTGAAGCTTTCTTT. The V gene is TRBV5-5, the J gene TRBJ1-1, with 7 positions matching TRBD1. The CDR3 consists of 12 residues. After removal of 6 bases from V and 6 bases from J, the junction contained 5 bases not matched to a gene. Germline CDR1 reads SGHKS; CDR2 reads YYEKEE (reference sequence).

The table lists this clonotype with many counts. This chain uses TRBV16 with TRBJ1-2, with TRBD1 matching over 12 bases. J was trimmed by 5 bases and V by 2 bases; bases with no gene match: 9. CDR3 length: 17 amino acids. Per the germline V gene, CDR1 is KGHSY and CDR2 is FQNENV. CDR3 DNA: TGTGCCAGCAGCCAAGCCGGGACAGGGGGCTCGGGGTATGGCTACACCTTC. Amino acids: CASSQAGTGGSGYGYTF.

This clonotype was seen many times. This chain joins TRBV27 and TRBJ1-1; a possible D gene is TRBD1 (5 bases). The germline CDR1 and CDR2 sequences are MNHEY and SMNVEV (reference sequence). CDR3 size: 13 residues. Trimming took off 4 bases at V and 4 bases at J, with 10 bases between the two ends. DNA of the CDR3: TGTGCCAGCAGTTCCAGAAGGGGCACTGAAGCTTTCTTT. Translation gives CASSSRRGTEAFF.

This clonotype was picked up many times. The chain combines TRBV4-3 with TRBJ2-3; 9 nucleotides match TRBD2. V dropped 5 bases and J dropped 2; count of bases not matched to a gene: 8. CDR3 length equals 16 residues. The germline V gene encodes CDR1 LGHNA and CDR2 YSLEER. The CDR3 sequence: CASSFGGGRATDTQYF. CDR3 DNA sequence: TGCGCCAGCAGCTTTGGCGGCGGGAGGGCCACAGATACGCAGTATTTT.

Many counts were recorded for this clonotype. V is TRBV7-9 and J is TRBJ1-1; unclear D gene. The CDR3 totals 13 residues. V shed 6 bases and J shed 1 base, with 9 bases lying between them. Germline V gene data show CDR1 as SEHNR and CDR2 as FQNEAQ (reference sequence). The chain's CDR3 is CASSPPGNTEAFF. The DNA of the CDR3 is TGTGCCAGCAGTCCTCCGGGGAACACTGAAGCTTTCTTT.

In this sample, this clonotype turned up a few times. The chain is built from TRBV4-1 and TRBJ1-1, with D tentatively TRBD1 (6 bases). Germline V lookup: CDR1 MGHRA, CDR2 YSYEKL. The V and J ends lost 5 bases and 3 bases respectively, with 13 bases between them. This CDR3 region has 14 residues. CDR3 sequence: CASSYQGTHTEAFF. DNA of the CDR3: TGCGCCAGCAGCTATCAGGGGACTCACACTGAAGCTTTCTTT.